The sequence of this T cell receptor beta chain was determined in a study of early T cells in non-severe SARS-CoV-2 infection. Study-level information: Sequencing targeted bulk RNA from unsorted whole blood, leaving chains unpaired. Study results and caveats: CD4 and private specificities were missed by VDJdb matching, which favored anti-spike CD8 responses.

Unique molecular identifiers (one per individual cDNA molecule) were attached. TCRdb passed the 5' RACE reads through MiXCR, listing each CDR3 protein once. The sample shows roughly 40,000 distinct CDR3 sequences, 9% to 15% of them seen only once. This CDR3 contains 12 residues. Trimming cost V 2 bases and J 3 bases, with 5 bases left between them. CDR1 is GTSNPN and CDR2 is SVGIG in the germline V gene (reference sequence). With regard to this clonotype: Antigen unknown.

This receptor was obtained from an adult who was a healthcare worker with PCR-confirmed SARS-CoV-2 infection or an uninfected control (not recorded which). The chain combines TRBV30 with TRBJ1-3; unclear D gene. The sequencing input was whole blood. The CDR3 is CAWSSSGNTIYF. The CDR3 DNA is TGTGCCTGGAGTAGCAGTGGAAACACCATATATTTT.